A single sample gave rise to the 20 T cell receptor beta chains below, sequenced in a study of T cells after somatic rescue of genetic block. This table comes from immunoSEQ multiplex PCR, and its TCRdb copy is limited to in-frame clones, with some not included. This sample has 68,000 or so clones; around 92% occur once, and the top ten carry 2.9%. The sequenced sample was peripheral blood mononuclear cells (PBMCs). Receptors were obtained from a man in his forties.

The chain couples TRBV2 to TRBJ2-2; D is undetermined. This CDR3 has 13 residues. V was cut by 3 bases and J by 4 bases, with 6 bases left in between. Per the germline V gene, CDR1 is SNHLY and CDR2 is FYNNEI. CDR3 in DNA: TGTGCCAGCAGTGATTCGCCCACCGGGGAGCTGTTTTTT. Protein: CASSDSPTGELFF.

The chain employs TRBV6-4 and TRBJ1-6; no reliable D call. Per the germline V gene, CDR1 is MRHNA and CDR2 is SNTAGT. CDR3 length: 13 amino acids. The ends were cut back, 2 bases at V and 9 bases at J, with 8 bases in the middle. CDR3 amino acids: CASSDREGSPLHF. CDR3 DNA: TGTGCCAGCAGTGACAGGGAGGGTTCACCCCTCCACTTT.

This rearrangement joins TRBV18 to TRBJ1-3; D call uncertain. CDR1 is KGHSH and CDR2 is LQKENI in the germline V gene. The CDR3 is made up of 15 amino acids. Trimming cost V 3 bases and J 7 bases, with 16 bases left between them. The DNA of the CDR3 is TGTGCCAGCTCACCTCTGACAAGCGCGCCGAACACCATATATTTT. Translation gives CASSPLTSAPNTIYF.

This chain uses TRBV19 with TRBJ1-3, with 7 bases matching TRBD1. Germline assignment: CDR1 LNHDA and CDR2 SQIVND (reference sequence). V lost 6 bases and J lost 3; bases outside the gene matches: 11. The CDR3 contains 16 residues. CDR3 DNA: TGTGCCAGTAGCCTTACAGGGGCGTCCTTTGGAAACACCATATATTTT. Its protein product is CASSLTGASFGNTIYF. Full variable domain (rest looked up from reference TRBV19 and TRBJ1-3): DGGITQSPKYLFRKEGQNVTLSCEQNLNHDAMYWYRQDPGQGLRLIYYSQIVNDFQKGDIAEGYSVSREKKESFPLTVTSAQKNPTAFYLCASSLTGASFGNTIYFGEGSWLTVV.

This rearrangement joins TRBV6-5 to TRBJ1-6, with D possibly matching TRBD1 (5 bases). This CDR3 has 13 amino acids. Germline-derived CDR1 and CDR2 are MNHEY and SVGAGI. V lost 5 bases to trimming and J lost 19 bases, with 21 bases between them. CDR3 residues: CASSPSPEGKLHF. For the CDR3, the DNA is TGTGCCAGCAGTCCATCACCTGAGGGGAAATTGCACTTT.

This chain links TRBV19 with TRBJ2-1, with 13 bases matching TRBD2. Germline CDR1 LNHDA, CDR2 SQIVND (reference sequence). This CDR3 spans 16 amino acids. With V trimmed by 5 bases and J by 4 bases, 5 bases remained unmatched. The CDR3 is CASSALAGGPYNEQFF. In nucleotides, the CDR3 is TGTGCCAGTAGTGCACTAGCGGGAGGGCCATACAATGAGCAGTTCTTC.

A single count supports this clone. The CDR3 DNA reads TGTGCCAGCAGGACAGGGGGCGGCAATCAGCCCCAGCATTTT. It yields the protein CASRTGGGNQPQHF. This chain links TRBV28 with TRBJ1-5, with 10 positions matching TRBD1. The J segment lost 2 bases and the V segment lost 6 bases, leaving 1 base of the junction unmatched. Per germline, CDR1 MDHEN and CDR2 SYDVKM. CDR3 size: 14 residues. Full variable domain (rest looked up from reference TRBV28 and TRBJ1-5): DVKVTQSSRYLVKRTGEKVFLECVQDMDHENMFWYRQDPGLGLRLIYFSYDVKMKEKGDIPEGYSVSREKKERFSLILESASTNQTSMYLCASRTGGGNQPQHFGDGTRLSIL.

This chain uses TRBV19 with TRBJ1-2; D perhaps matches TRBD1 (6 bases). V gave up 5 bases and J gave up 5 bases, with 12 bases separating them. Per the germline V gene, CDR1 is LNHDA and CDR2 is SQIVND (reference sequence). CDR3 length equals 13 residues. This chain's CDR3 is CASSPGRGYGYTF. The DNA of the CDR3 is TGTGCCAGTAGTCCGGGCAGGGGATATGGCTACACCTTC.

The chain combines TRBV30 with TRBJ1-5, with unresolved D. Germline CDR1 and CDR2: GTSNPN and SVGIG (reference sequence). V was cut by 3 bases and J by 4 bases, with 10 bases left in between. This CDR3 spans 13 amino acids. Here the CDR3 DNA reads TGTGCCTGGAGCGGACGCCAGAATCAGCCCCAGCATTTT. Translated: CAWSGRQNQPQHF.

The chain links TRBV7-9 to TRBJ2-7; unclear D gene. Trimming shortened V by 5 bases and J by 4 bases, and 9 bases separated the two germline ends. Germline loops: CDR1 SEHNR, CDR2 FQNEAQ (reference sequence). CDR3 size: 12 residues. The CDR3 coding sequence is TGTGCCAGCAGCCGAGAGAGTTACGAGCAGTACTTC. This gives the protein CASSRESYEQYF.

This clone has only one observation. V and J are TRBV4-1 and TRBJ1-3; 7 nucleotides align to TRBD1. The CDR3 totals 16 residues. V dropped 4 bases and J dropped 0; count of bases not matched to a gene: 6. Per germline, CDR1 MGHRA and CDR2 YSYEKL. CDR3 loop: CASSRSGQNSGNTIYF. DNA of the CDR3: TGCGCCAGCAGCCGGTCGGGACAGAACTCTGGAAACACCATATATTTT.

The rearrangement joins TRBV5-8 to TRBJ2-5; 8 bases align to TRBD1. With V trimmed by 0 bases and J by 5 bases, 3 bases remained unmatched. The length of the CDR3 is 14 residues. Germline values: CDR1 SGHTS, CDR2 YDEGEE. The CDR3 DNA follows: TGTGCCAGCAGCTTGGCAGGGGGCAGGGAGACCCAGTACTTC. Translated: CASSLAGGRETQYF.

This chain uses TRBV12-5 with TRBJ2-1; TRBD1 aligns across 9 bases. Trimming at V came to 7 bases and at J to 1 base, leaving 14 bases not matched to a gene. This CDR3 has 18 residues. CDR1 is LGHNT, CDR2 FRNRAP, per germline. The CDR3 region is CASVPGTGPFRSYNEQFF. Written as DNA, the CDR3 is TGTGCTAGTGTCCCGGGGACAGGGCCCTTCAGGTCCTACAATGAGCAGTTCTTC.

V and J are TRBV13 and TRBJ2-5, with 10 bases that match TRBD1. The CDR3 spans 14 residues. In germline, CDR1 is PRHDT, CDR2 FYEKMQ (reference sequence). V shed 2 bases, J shed 5 bases, and the junction held 2 bases outside the gene matches. The CDR3, as DNA: TGTGCCAGCAGCTTAAGGACAGGGGGGGAGACCCAGTACTTC. It encodes CASSLRTGGETQYF.

The rearrangement uses TRBV13 and TRBJ2-7, with D possibly matching TRBD1 (5 bases). V shed 6 bases and J shed 2 bases, with 14 bases lying between them. This CDR3 has 14 residues. Germline V gives CDR1 PRHDT, CDR2 FYEKMQ (reference sequence). CDR3 amino acids: CASSLDSIPYEQYF. The CDR3 DNA follows: TGTGCCAGCAGTCTCGACAGTATCCCCTACGAGCAGTACTTC.

This rearrangement joins TRBV2 to TRBJ2-3; 9 bases line up with TRBD1. The J segment lost 7 bases and the V segment lost 10 bases, leaving 9 bases of the junction unmatched. Germline V gene sequence: CDR1 SNHLY, CDR2 FYNNEI. The length of the CDR3 is 13 residues. DNA for the CDR3: TGTGCCACCCTAACAGGGGGCCTTAATACGCAGTATTTT. It yields the protein CATLTGGLNTQYF.

The V and J genes are TRBV29-1 and TRBJ1-2, with a weak D call TRBD1 (5 bases). Germline assignment: CDR1 SQVTM and CDR2 ANQGSEA. This CDR3 comprises 12 residues. The ends were cut back, 8 bases at V and 4 bases at J, with 14 bases in the middle. The CDR3 DNA is TGCAGCACACGGACACCGCCCTATGGCTACACCTTC. It translates to CSTRTPPYGYTF.

The chain combines TRBV10-3 with TRBJ1-2; 9 bases agree with TRBD1. Trimming took 6 bases from V and 8 from J; bases not matched to a gene: 7. The CDR3 is 13 amino acids. Germline V gene lookup returns CDR1 ENHRY and CDR2 SYGVKD. CDR3 sequence (DNA): TGTGCCATCAGATCGGACAGGGGACAAGGCTACACCTTC. Translation gives CAIRSDRGQGYTF.

The rearrangement joins TRBV28 to TRBJ1-5, with TRBD1 matching over 7 bases. Germline V gene data show CDR1 as MDHEN and CDR2 as SYDVKM. Trimming cost V 7 bases and J 6 bases; bases outside gene matches: 12. The CDR3 has 15 amino acids. CDR3 region: CASTKDREGGQPQHF. The CDR3 DNA is TGTGCCAGCACTAAAGACAGGGAGGGCGGTCAGCCCCAGCATTTT. The full variable domain, rest sourced from reference TRBV28 and TRBJ1-5, is DVKVTQSSRYLVKRTGEKVFLECVQDMDHENMFWYRQDPGLGLRLIYFSYDVKMKEKGDIPEGYSVSREKKERFSLILESASTNQTSMYLCASTKDREGGQPQHFGDGTRLSIL.

The V call is TRBV7-9, the J call TRBJ2-1; 7 bases fit TRBD1. Trimming took 4 bases from V and 12 from J; bases not matched to a gene: 6. Germline V gene sequence: CDR1 SEHNR, CDR2 FQNEAQ (reference sequence). The CDR3 covers 12 residues. The CDR3 spells CASSSVPGGQFF. CDR3 in DNA: TGTGCCAGCAGCTCCGTTCCAGGGGGGCAGTTCTTC.